What follows are 3 T cell receptor beta chains derived from one specimen sequenced in a study of early T cells in non-severe SARS-CoV-2 infection. One entry per CDR3 protein results from TCRdb running MiXCR on the 5' RACE reads. The sample yields 60,000 to 90,000 distinct CDR3 sequences, around 8.7% seen once. Sequenced material: whole blood. The source of these receptors is an adult who was a healthcare worker with PCR-confirmed SARS-CoV-2 infection or an uninfected control (not recorded which).

This clonotype was picked up a small number of times. This sequence joins TRBV3-1 and TRBJ2-7; 11 positions match TRBD2. Germline V gene sequence: CDR1 LGHDT, CDR2 YNNKEL (reference sequence). Trimming took 1 base from V and 5 from J; bases not matched to a gene: 4. The CDR3 consists of 15 residues. CDR3: CASSQGLAGGHEQYF. The CDR3 region has the DNA TGTGCCAGCAGCCAAGGGCTAGCGGGAGGTCACGAGCAGTACTTC.

In its sample, this clonotype was seen many times. The CDR3 loop is CSARVLAGGDEQYF. The CDR3 DNA sequence: TGCAGTGCTAGAGTACTAGCGGGAGGGGACGAGCAGTACTTC. The rearrangement joins TRBV20-1 to TRBJ2-7; 13 nucleotides agree with TRBD2. Germline assignment: CDR1 DFQATT and CDR2 SNEGSKA (reference sequence). The CDR3 consists of 14 residues. The junction had 2 bases not matched to a gene; V was cut back by 1 base and J by 5 bases.

The CDR3 spells CASAKDLNRETQYF. Written as DNA, the CDR3 is TGTGCTAGTGCCAAGGACCTGAATCGAGAGACCCAGTACTTC. The chain couples TRBV12-5 to TRBJ2-5, with D hard to call. The CDR3 consists of 14 residues. Germline V gives CDR1 LGHNT, CDR2 FRNRAP. V lost 7 bases and J lost 4, with 16 bases in between.